This T cell receptor beta chain is drawn from a study of T-cell reconstitution after alpha-beta-depleted transplantation in children. Library preparation (for TCRbeta) was performed with unique molecular identifiers. Each CDR3 protein gets one entry after TCRdb re-called the PCR reads with MiXCR. Among 55,000 to 90,000 distinct CDR3 sequences listed, approximately 4.4% were seen once. This clonotype was recorded at least ten times. What it binds is not known. Study-wide results and caveats: T-cell counts and diversity were attributed mostly to newly produced T cells one year after transplant. The study reportedly traced alpha-beta T cells about two months after transplant to several hundred expanded graft clones. There were some patients whose high TCRbeta diversity at day 60 came from surviving recipient T cells and thymic progenitors.

Unmatched junction bases numbered 10, after V lost 8 bases and J lost 3 bases. The CDR3 length is 15 residues. Germline CDR1 and CDR2: MNHEY and SVGAGI. The sequence came from a boy in the first two years of life who had a stem cell transplant for acute myeloid leukemia, so the T cells may come from the graft donor. The specimen was PBMCs, mostly from graft donor cells, collected 180 days after TCRalphabeta/CD19-depleted stem cell transplant. This chain links TRBV6-5 with TRBJ2-3; 8 bases agree with TRBD2. CDR3 protein: CASRGGASGTDTQYF. The CDR3 nucleotides read TGTGCCAGCCGAGGCGGGGCTAGCGGGACAGATACGCAGTATTTT.